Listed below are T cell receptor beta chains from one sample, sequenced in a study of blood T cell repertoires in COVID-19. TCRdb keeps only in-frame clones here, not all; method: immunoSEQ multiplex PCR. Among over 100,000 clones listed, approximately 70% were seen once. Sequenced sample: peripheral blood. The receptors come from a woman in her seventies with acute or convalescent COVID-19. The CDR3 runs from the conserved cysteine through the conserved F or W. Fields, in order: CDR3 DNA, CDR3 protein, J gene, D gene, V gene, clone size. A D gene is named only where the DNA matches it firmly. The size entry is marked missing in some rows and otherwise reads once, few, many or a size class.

DNA: TGTGCCACCGGTCACAGGGTGGATTCCTACGAGCAGTACTTC
CDR3: CATGHRVDSYEQYF
J: TRBJ2-7
D: -
V: TRBV27
size: -

DNA: TGTGCCAGCAGTGGCGGCAGGGAGGGCAATCAGCCCCAGCATTTT
CDR3: CASSGGREGNQPQHF
J: TRBJ1-5
D: -
V: TRBV2
size: -

DNA: TGTGCCAGCAGCTTCTCGGTTAGAGAGACCCAGTACTTC
CDR3: CASSFSVRETQYF
J: TRBJ2-5
D: -
V: TRBV7-2
size: -

DNA: TGCGCCAGCAGCCAAGTTATATGGATCCGGGGGAAGTCTGGAGAGCAGTACTTC
CDR3: CASSQVIWIRGKSGEQYF
J: TRBJ2-7
D: -
V: TRBV4-1
size: -

DNA: TGTGCCAGTAGTATGTCCAGGGGGCATCAGCCCCAGCATTTT
CDR3: CASSMSRGHQPQHF
J: TRBJ1-5
D: TRBD1
V: TRBV19
size: -

DNA: TGTGCCAGCAGCTTAGGCGGGAATGGCTACACCTTC
CDR3: CASSLGGNGYTF
J: TRBJ1-2
D: -
V: TRBV11-2
size: -

DNA: TGTGCCAGCAGCGTCCAGGCAGACACTGAAGCTTTCTTT
CDR3: CASSVQADTEAFF
J: TRBJ1-1
D: -
V: TRBV9
size: -

DNA: TGTGCCAGCAGGTATGCGGGAGCTCAAGAGACCCAGTACTTC
CDR3: CASRYAGAQETQYF
J: TRBJ2-5
D: TRBD2
V: TRBV2
size: few

DNA: TGTGCCAGCAGGCGGGACGACGCAGATACGCAGTATTTT
CDR3: CASRRDDADTQYF
J: TRBJ2-3
D: -
V: TRBV6-5
size: -

DNA: TGTGCCACCAGCAAGCGGACCATTAGCTCCTACAATGAGCAGTTCTTC
CDR3: CATSKRTISSYNEQFF
J: TRBJ2-1
D: -
V: TRBV15
size: many

DNA: TGTGCCAGCAGCGTAGGAAGCGACGTCCTTTGGGAGACCCAGTACTTC
CDR3: CASSVGSDVLWETQYF
J: TRBJ2-5
D: -
V: TRBV9
size: few

DNA: TGTGCCAGCAGCTTACTAGCCCCGACTAGCGGCTCCTACAATGAGCAGTTCTTC
CDR3: CASSLLAPTSGSYNEQFF
J: TRBJ2-1
D: TRBD2
V: TRBV7-9
size: -

DNA: TGTGCCAGCAGCTTAAGGGGGAGTTCGGGAGAGCAGTTCTTC
CDR3: CASSLRGSSGEQFF
J: TRBJ2-1
D: -
V: TRBV7-9
size: -

DNA: TGTGCCAGCTCACCCGGGCAGGGTAGGAGCACAGATACGCAGTATTTT
CDR3: CASSPGQGRSTDTQYF
J: TRBJ2-3
D: -
V: TRBV18
size: -

DNA: TGTGCCAGCTTCGCGGGGGCGGGTAGCGGGGGCTCCTACAATGAGCAGTTCTTC
CDR3: CASFAGAGSGGSYNEQFF
J: TRBJ2-1
D: TRBD2
V: TRBV27
size: -

DNA: TGTGCCAGCAGGTTTACGGGACACCTTAACTATGGCTACACCTTC
CDR3: CASRFTGHLNYGYTF
J: TRBJ1-2
D: -
V: TRBV6-5
size: -

DNA: TGTGCCAGCAGTGAATCGGGGGGTTCCTACAATGAGCAGTTCTTC
CDR3: CASSESGGSYNEQFF
J: TRBJ2-1
D: TRBD2
V: TRBV25-1
size: once

DNA: TGTGCCAGCAGTGACCCGGGACAGGGTTATGGCTACACCTTC
CDR3: CASSDPGQGYGYTF
J: TRBJ1-2
D: TRBD1
V: TRBV6-1
size: -

DNA: TGTGCCAGCTGTAACTATCTCAACACCGGGGAGCTGTTTTTT
CDR3: CASCNYLNTGELFF
J: TRBJ2-2
D: -
V: TRBV7-2
size: -

DNA: TGTGCCAGCAGCCCCCGGGACGGCAGACTAGCGGGGGGGCTGGAGACCCAGTACTTC
CDR3: CASSPRDGRLAGGLETQYF
J: TRBJ2-5
D: TRBD2
V: TRBV7-9
size: once

DNA: TGTGCCAGCAGCCGACTGACAGCGGGAGACCCCCGGGCAGAGACCCAGTACTTC
CDR3: CASSRLTAGDPRAETQYF
J: TRBJ2-5
D: TRBD2
V: TRBV3-1/TRBV3-2
size: -

DNA: TGTGCCAGCAGCCAAGAAGTTTGGGAGATACTAAGGGACACTGAAGCTTTCTTT
CDR3: CASSQEVWEILRDTEAFF
J: TRBJ1-1
D: -
V: TRBV3-1/TRBV3-2
size: -

DNA: TGTGCCAGCAGTTTAGCGGGAGGGACAGATACGCAGTATTTT
CDR3: CASSLAGGTDTQYF
J: TRBJ2-3
D: TRBD2
V: TRBV27
size: -

DNA: TGTGCCAGTAGTAGCAAGACCACAGTCCCCTACGAGCAGTACTTC
CDR3: CASSSKTTVPYEQYF
J: TRBJ2-7
D: -
V: TRBV19
size: many

DNA: TGTGCCAGCAGCTCGCGGGGGGGCGCCCGGGACGAGCAGTACTTC
CDR3: CASSSRGGARDEQYF
J: TRBJ2-7
D: TRBD2
V: TRBV6-2/TRBV6-3
size: -

DNA: TGTGCTAGCAGCCCTAGGGCAACAGGGGGTGAGCAGTTCTTC
CDR3: CASSPRATGGEQFF
J: TRBJ2-1
D: TRBD1
V: TRBV7-7
size: -

DNA: TGTGCCAGCAGTCCAAGATACCGGGAGGGAGGGTACGAGCAGTACTTC
CDR3: CASSPRYREGGYEQYF
J: TRBJ2-7
D: TRBD2
V: TRBV27
size: -

DNA: TGTGCCAGCAAGAGATTTAGCGAGAGATACACAGATACGCAGTATTTT
CDR3: CASKRFSERYTDTQYF
J: TRBJ2-3
D: -
V: TRBV7-8
size: -

DNA: TGTGCCATCAGTGAGCTCCGGGACAGGGGATCCTATAATTCACCCCTCCACTTT
CDR3: CAISELRDRGSYNSPLHF
J: TRBJ1-6
D: TRBD1
V: TRBV10-3
size: -

DNA: TGTGCCAGTAGTATGCTGGACAGGGGCTCTGGAAACACCATATATTTT
CDR3: CASSMLDRGSGNTIYF
J: TRBJ1-3
D: TRBD1
V: TRBV19
size: -

DNA: TGCGCCAGCAGTGAGGCAGGTTCCTACGAGCAGTACTTC
CDR3: CASSEAGSYEQYF
J: TRBJ2-7
D: -
V: TRBV10-1
size: -

DNA: TGTGCCAGCAGCACCACAGGGGAGGATGGCTACACCTTC
CDR3: CASSTTGEDGYTF
J: TRBJ1-2
D: TRBD1
V: TRBV7-9
size: -

DNA: TGTGCCAGCAGCTTCTACGATGAGCAGTTCTTC
CDR3: CASSFYDEQFF
J: TRBJ2-1
D: -
V: TRBV7-9
size: -